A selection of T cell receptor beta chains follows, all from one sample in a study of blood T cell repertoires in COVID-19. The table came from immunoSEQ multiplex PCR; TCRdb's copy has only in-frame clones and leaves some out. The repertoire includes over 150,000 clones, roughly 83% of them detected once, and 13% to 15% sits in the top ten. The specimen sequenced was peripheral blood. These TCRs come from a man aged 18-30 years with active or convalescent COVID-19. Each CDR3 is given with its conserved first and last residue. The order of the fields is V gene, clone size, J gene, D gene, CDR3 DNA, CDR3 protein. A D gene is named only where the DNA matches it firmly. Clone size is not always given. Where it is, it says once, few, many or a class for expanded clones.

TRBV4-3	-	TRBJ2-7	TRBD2	TGCGCCAGCAGCCAAGGTAGCGGGAGTATTCGCGAGCAGTACTTC	CASSQGSGSIREQYF
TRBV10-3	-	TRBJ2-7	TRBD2	TGTGCCATCAGTGAGCGGGGGGGCTACGAGCAGTACTTC	CAISERGGYEQYF
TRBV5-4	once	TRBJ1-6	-	TGTGCCAGCAGCTTGCGCCAGGGTGACTATAATTCACCCCTCCACTTT	CASSLRQGDYNSPLHF
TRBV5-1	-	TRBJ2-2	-	TGCGCCAGCAGCTTGAGGGAGACACGTAGCACCGGGGAGCTGTTTTTT	CASSLRETRSTGELFF
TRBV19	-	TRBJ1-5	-	TGTGCCAGTAAGGTAACGGGGGGGAATCAGCCCCAGCATTTT	CASKVTGGNQPQHF
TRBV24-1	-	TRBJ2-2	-	TGTGCCACCAGTGGAGAGACTACCGGGGAGCTGTTTTTT	CATSGETTGELFF
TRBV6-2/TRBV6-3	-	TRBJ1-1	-	TGTGCCAGCAGTTACGGGGACTCCTACACTGAAGCTTTCTTT	CASSYGDSYTEAFF
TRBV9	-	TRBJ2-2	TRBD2	TGTGCCAGCAGCACTAGCGGAGACACCGGGGAGCTGTTTTTT	CASSTSGDTGELFF
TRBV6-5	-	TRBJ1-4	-	TGTGCCAGCAGTTACTCGAATGCGGCAGAAGGAAAACTGTTTTTT	CASSYSNAAEGKLFF
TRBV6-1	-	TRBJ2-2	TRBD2	TGTGCCAGCATCAACACGGGGGGCACCGGGGAGCTGTTTTTT	CASINTGGTGELFF
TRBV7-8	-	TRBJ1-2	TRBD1	TGTGCCAGCAGCTTAATGGACAGGGTCGGTGGCTACACCTTC	CASSLMDRVGGYTF
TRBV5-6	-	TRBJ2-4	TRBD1	TGTGCCAGCAGCGCGGCATCGACAGGGTTTAGTAACATTCAGTACTTC	CASSAASTGFSNIQYF
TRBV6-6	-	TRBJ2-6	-	TGTGCCAGCAGTCGTGCGGACAGTTTTGCGCTTGGGGCCAACGTCCTGACTTTC	CASSRADSFALGANVLTF
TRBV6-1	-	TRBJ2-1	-	TGTGCCAGCAGCCGAGATCCAGGGGACGGGAATGAGCAGTTCTTC	CASSRDPGDGNEQFF
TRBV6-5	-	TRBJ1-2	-	TGTGCCAGCAGTTACTCAAATCAGAACTATGGCTACACCTTC	CASSYSNQNYGYTF
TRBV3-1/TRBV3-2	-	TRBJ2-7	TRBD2	TGTGCCAGCAGCCAAAACGCGGGGGTTGGGGGAGCCAACCAAAAACGCTACGAGCAGTACTTC	CASSQNAGVGGANQKRYEQYF
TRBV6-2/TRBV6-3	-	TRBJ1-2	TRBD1	TGTGCCAGCAGTTCCGGACAGGGGGCTCACTATGGCTACACCTTC	CASSSGQGAHYGYTF
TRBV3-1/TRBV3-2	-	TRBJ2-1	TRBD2	TGTGCCAGCAGCCCCCGGGCGGGAGTTGAGCAGTTCTTC	CASSPRAGVEQFF
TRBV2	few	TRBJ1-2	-	TGTGCCAGCAGTCTCCAAAGGGGGAATGGCTACACCTTC	CASSLQRGNGYTF
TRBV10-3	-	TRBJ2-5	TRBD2	TGTGCCATCAGTGAGACTAGCGGGGGGCACCAAGAGACCCAGTACTTC	CAISETSGGHQETQYF
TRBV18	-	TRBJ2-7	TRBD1	TGTGCCAGCAGAGCTTCCCGGACAGGGAGCTACGAGCAGTACTTC	CASRASRTGSYEQYF
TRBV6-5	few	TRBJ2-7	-	TGTGCCAGCAGTTACGGGGGGAGCTACGAGCAGTACTTC	CASSYGGSYEQYF
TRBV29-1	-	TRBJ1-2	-	TGCAGCGTTGAGGTCGGTACTAACTATGGCTACACCTTC	CSVEVGTNYGYTF
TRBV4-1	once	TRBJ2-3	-	TGCGCCAGCAGCCAAGCGGCGGGGGCCACCACAGATACGCAGTATTTT	CASSQAAGATTDTQYF
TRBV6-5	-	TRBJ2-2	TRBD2	TGTGCCAGCGAAAGCGGGGATAACACCGGGGAGCTGTTTTTT	CASESGDNTGELFF
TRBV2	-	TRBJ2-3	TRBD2	TGTGCCAGCAGAGTTGGGCTAGCGGGTAGCACAGATACGCAGTATTTT	CASRVGLAGSTDTQYF
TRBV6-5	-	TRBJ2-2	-	TGTGCCACAATGACAGGAGACACCGGGGAGCTGTTTTTT	CATMTGDTGELFF
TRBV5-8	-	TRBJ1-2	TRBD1	TGTGCCAGCAGCTTAGGGACAGCAATCTATGGCTACACCTTC	CASSLGTAIYGYTF
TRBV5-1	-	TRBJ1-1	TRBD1	TGCGCCAGCAGCCCACGGCCGGGACAGGGCGTTGAGATCACTGAAGCTTTCTTT	CASSPRPGQGVEITEAFF
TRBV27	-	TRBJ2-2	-	TGTGCCAGCAGTTTTAGGCAGGGGAACACCGGGGAGCTGTTTTTT	CASSFRQGNTGELFF
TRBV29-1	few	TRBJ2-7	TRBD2	TGCAGCGGGGAGGGTCAGTCTCGCGAGCAGTACTTC	CSGEGQSREQYF
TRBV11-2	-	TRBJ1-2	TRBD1	TGTGCCAGCAGCTTAGGGTCGGGACAGTATGGCTACACCTTC	CASSLGSGQYGYTF
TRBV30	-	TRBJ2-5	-	TGTGCCTGGAAAGGCGGATCGTACCAAGAGACCCAGTACTTC	CAWKGGSYQETQYF
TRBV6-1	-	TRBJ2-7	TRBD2	TGTGCCAGCAGTGATGGCCGGGGCGGGAGGTATTACGAGCAGTACTTC	CASSDGRGGRYYEQYF
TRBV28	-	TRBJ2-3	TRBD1	TGTGCCAGCAGTCGGGCAAGCGGGACAGGGGACACAGATACGCAGTATTTT	CASSRASGTGDTDTQYF
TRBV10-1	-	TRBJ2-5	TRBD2	TGCGCCAGCAGCGAACTAGCGGGGAAAGAGACCCAGTACTTC	CASSELAGKETQYF
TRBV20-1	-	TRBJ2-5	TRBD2	TGCAGTGCTAGTGGCCTAGCGGGAGGGGGCCAGTACTTC	CSASGLAGGGQYF
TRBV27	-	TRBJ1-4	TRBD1	TGTGCCAGCAGTTGGACGAACAGGGGGCGTCGTGGTGAAAAACTGTTTTTT	CASSWTNRGRRGEKLFF
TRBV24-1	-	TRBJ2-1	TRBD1	TGTGCCACCAGTGGGACAGGGGGCTACAATGAGCAGTTCTTC	CATSGTGGYNEQFF
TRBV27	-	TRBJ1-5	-	TGTGCCAGCAGTTTTCTTAATCAGCCCCAGCATTTT	CASSFLNQPQHF
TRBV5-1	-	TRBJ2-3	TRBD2	TGCGCCAGCAGCTTGGGCGGAGCGGGGGGGCCGTCGGATACGCAGTATTTT	CASSLGGAGGPSDTQYF
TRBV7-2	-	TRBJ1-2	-	TGTGCCAGCAGCTTAGGTTGGGTTGGTGGGCGAACTAACTATGGCTACACCTTC	CASSLGWVGGRTNYGYTF
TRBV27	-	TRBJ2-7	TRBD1	TGTGCCAGCAGTTTAGTTGCAGGGGGCAGCGAGCAGTACTTC	CASSLVAGGSEQYF
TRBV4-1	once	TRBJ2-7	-	TGCGCCAGCAGCCACGGGGTGACGGGTTCCTACGAGCAGTACTTC	CASSHGVTGSYEQYF
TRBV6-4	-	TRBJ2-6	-	TGTGCCAGCAGTGACTCCCACTTAGCTAGCTCCTCTGGGGCCAACGTCCTGACTTTC	CASSDSHLASSSGANVLTF
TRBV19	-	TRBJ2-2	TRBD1	TGTGCCAGTAGTATTTACAGGGGGGCCGGGGAGCTGTTTTTT	CASSIYRGAGELFF
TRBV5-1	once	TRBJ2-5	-	TGCGCCAGCAGCTTATCTGGGCGGGGGCAAGCAACCGAGACCCAGTACTTC	CASSLSGRGQATETQYF
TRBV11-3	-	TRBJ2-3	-	TGTGCCAGCAGCTTAGATGGCGGGACAGGCACAGATACGCAGTATTTT	CASSLDGGTGTDTQYF
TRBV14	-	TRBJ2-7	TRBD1	TGTGCCAGCAGCCGAATGTTGCAGGGGGCGTCTCACGAGCAGTACTTC	CASSRMLQGASHEQYF
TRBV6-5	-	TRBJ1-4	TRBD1	TGTGCCAGCAGTTACTCGATTATGACTGCGCAGGGGGGACTGTTTTTT	CASSYSIMTAQGGLFF
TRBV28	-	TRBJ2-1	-	TGTGCCAGCAGTTCCGTCGGTGTCTACAATGAGCAGTTCTTC	CASSSVGVYNEQFF
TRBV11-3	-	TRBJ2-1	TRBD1	TGTGCCAGCAGCTCGACAGGGGCGAATGAGCAGTTCTTC	CASSSTGANEQFF
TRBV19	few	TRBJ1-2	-	TGTGCCAGTAAGGAGCAGCAAGGGGCTAACTATGGCTACACCTTC	CASKEQQGANYGYTF
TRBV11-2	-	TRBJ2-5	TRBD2	TGTGCCAGCAGCTTAGGGCCTCCTAGCGGGGGTATGGAGACCCAGTACTTC	CASSLGPPSGGMETQYF
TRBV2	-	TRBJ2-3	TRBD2	TGTGCCAGCAAGGCTAGCGGGGGGTTTGGCACAGATACGCAGTATTTT	CASKASGGFGTDTQYF
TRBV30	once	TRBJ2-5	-	TGTGCCTGGAGTGTAACAAAATCAGGGACCCAGTACTTC	CAWSVTKSGTQYF
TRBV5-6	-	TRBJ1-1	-	TGTGCCAGCAGCTCGTTCACTGAAGCTTTCTTT	CASSSFTEAFF
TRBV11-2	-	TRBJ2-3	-	TGTGCCAGCAGCCCCAGGGGCGTGGCAGGGTTTTTGAGGGGAGATACGCAGTATTTT	CASSPRGVAGFLRGDTQYF
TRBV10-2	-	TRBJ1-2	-	TGCGCCAGCACGGAGCCGGGGGGATCGGTTGGCTACACCTTC	CASTEPGGSVGYTF
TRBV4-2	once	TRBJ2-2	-	TGTGCCAGCAGCCAAGCCTCGCGAAGTGGCACCGGGGAGCTGTTTTTT	CASSQASRSGTGELFF